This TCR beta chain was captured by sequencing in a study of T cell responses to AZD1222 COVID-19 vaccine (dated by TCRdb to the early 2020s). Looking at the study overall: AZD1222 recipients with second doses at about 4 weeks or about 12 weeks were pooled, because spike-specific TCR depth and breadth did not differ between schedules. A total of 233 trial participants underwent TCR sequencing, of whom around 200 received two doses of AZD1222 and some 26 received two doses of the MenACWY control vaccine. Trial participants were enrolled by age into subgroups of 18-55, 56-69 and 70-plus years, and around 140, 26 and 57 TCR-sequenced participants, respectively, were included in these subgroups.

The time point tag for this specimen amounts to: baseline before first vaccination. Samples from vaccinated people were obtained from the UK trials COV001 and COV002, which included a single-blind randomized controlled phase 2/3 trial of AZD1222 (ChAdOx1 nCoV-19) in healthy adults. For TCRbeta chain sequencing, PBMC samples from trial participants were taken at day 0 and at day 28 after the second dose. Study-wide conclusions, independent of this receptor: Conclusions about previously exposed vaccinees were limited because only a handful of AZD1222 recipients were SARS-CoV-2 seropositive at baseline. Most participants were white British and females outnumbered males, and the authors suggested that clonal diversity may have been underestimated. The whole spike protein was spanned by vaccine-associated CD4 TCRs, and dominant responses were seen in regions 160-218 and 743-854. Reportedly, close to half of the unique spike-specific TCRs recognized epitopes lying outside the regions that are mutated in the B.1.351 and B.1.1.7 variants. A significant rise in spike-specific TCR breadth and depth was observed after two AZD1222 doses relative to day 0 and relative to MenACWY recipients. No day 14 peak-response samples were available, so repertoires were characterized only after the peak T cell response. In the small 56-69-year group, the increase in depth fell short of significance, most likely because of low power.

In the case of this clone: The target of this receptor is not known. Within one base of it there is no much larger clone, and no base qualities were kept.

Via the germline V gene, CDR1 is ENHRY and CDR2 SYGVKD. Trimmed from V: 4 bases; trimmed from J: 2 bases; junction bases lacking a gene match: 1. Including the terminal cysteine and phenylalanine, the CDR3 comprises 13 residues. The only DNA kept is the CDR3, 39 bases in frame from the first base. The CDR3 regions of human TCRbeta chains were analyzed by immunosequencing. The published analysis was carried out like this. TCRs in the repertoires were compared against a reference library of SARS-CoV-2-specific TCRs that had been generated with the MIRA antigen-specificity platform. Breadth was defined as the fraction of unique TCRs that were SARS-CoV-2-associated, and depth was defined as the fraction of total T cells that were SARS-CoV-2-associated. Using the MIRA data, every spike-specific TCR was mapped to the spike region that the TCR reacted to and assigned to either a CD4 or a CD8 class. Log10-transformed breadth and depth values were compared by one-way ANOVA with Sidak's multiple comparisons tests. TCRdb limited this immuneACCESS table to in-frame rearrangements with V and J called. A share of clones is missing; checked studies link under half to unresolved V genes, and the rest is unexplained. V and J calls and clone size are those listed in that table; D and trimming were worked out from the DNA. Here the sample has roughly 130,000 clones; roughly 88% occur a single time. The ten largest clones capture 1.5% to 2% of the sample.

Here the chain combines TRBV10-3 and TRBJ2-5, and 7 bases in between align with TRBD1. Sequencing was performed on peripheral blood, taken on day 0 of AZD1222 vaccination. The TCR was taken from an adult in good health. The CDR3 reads CAISGGQQETQYF. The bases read TGTGCCATCAGTGGGGGACAGCAAGAGACCCAGTACTTC.